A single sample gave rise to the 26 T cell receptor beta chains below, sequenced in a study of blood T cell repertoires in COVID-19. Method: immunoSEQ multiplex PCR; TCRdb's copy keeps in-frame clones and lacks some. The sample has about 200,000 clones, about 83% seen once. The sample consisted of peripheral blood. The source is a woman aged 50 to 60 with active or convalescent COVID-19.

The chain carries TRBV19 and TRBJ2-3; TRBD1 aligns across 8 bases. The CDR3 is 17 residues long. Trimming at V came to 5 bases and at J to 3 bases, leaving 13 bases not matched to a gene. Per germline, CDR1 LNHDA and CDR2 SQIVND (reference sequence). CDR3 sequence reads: CASSGAGGLPATDTQYF. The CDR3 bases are TGTGCCAGTAGTGGGGCAGGGGGCCTTCCTGCGACAGATACGCAGTATTTT.

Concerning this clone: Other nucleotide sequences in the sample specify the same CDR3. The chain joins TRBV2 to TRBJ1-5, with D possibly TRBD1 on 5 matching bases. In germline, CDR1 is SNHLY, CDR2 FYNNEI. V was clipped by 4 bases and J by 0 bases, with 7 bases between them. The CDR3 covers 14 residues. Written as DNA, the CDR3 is TGTGCCAGCAGTGTCGGGGGTAGCAATCAGCCCCAGCATTTT. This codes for CASSVGGSNQPQHF. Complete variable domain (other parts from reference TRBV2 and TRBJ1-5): EPEVTQTPSHQVTQMGQEVILRCVPISNHLYFYWYRQILGQKVEFLVSFYNNEISEKSEIFDDQFSVERPDGSNFTLKIRSTKLEDSAMYFCASSVGGSNQPQHFGDGTRLSIL.

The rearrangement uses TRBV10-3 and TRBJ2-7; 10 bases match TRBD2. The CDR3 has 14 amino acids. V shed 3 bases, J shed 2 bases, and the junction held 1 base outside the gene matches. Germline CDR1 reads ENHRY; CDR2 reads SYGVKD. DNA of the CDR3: TGTGCCATCAGTGACACTAGCGGGACCTACGAGCAGTACTTC. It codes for CAISDTSGTYEQYF.

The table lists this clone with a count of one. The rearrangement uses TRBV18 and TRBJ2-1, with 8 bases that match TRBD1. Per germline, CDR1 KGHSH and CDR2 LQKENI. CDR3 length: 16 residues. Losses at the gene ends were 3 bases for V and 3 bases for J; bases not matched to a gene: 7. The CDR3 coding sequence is TGTGCCAGCTCACCTCAGGGGGCAGCGGACTACAATGAGCAGTTCTTC. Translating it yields CASSPQGAADYNEQFF.

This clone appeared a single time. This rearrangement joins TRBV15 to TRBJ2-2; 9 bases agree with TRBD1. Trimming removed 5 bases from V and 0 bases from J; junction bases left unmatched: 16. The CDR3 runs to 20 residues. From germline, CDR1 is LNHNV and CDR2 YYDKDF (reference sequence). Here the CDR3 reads CATSGLPGQGSIANTGELFF. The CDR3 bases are TGTGCCACCAGCGGGCTACCGGGACAGGGTAGTATAGCGAACACCGGGGAGCTGTTTTTT.

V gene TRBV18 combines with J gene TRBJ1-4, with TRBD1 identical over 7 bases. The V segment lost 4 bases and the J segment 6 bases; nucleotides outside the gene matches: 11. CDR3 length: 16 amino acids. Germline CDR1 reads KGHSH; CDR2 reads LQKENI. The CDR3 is CASSLPRGRVYEKLFF. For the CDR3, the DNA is TGTGCCAGCTCACTACCTAGGGGGCGAGTCTATGAAAAACTGTTTTTT.

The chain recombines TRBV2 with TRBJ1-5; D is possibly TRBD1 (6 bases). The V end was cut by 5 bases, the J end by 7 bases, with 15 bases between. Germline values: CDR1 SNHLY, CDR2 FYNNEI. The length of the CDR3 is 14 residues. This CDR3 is CASSKGGQGQPQHF. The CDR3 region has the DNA TGTGCCAGCAGTAAAGGGGGGCAGGGGCAGCCCCAGCATTTT.

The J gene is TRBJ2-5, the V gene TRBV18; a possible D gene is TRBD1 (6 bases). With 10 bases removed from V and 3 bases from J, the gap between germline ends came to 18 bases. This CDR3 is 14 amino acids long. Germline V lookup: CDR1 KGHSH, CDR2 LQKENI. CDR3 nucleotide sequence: TGTGCCACCTCCCCTATACACAGGGAAGAGACCCAGTACTTC. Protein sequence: CATSPIHREETQYF.

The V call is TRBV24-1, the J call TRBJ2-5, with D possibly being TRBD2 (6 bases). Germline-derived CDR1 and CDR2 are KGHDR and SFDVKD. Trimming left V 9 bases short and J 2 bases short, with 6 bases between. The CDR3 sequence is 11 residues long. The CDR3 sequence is CATGTQETQYF. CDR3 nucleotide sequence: TGTGCCACCGGGACTCAAGAGACCCAGTACTTC.

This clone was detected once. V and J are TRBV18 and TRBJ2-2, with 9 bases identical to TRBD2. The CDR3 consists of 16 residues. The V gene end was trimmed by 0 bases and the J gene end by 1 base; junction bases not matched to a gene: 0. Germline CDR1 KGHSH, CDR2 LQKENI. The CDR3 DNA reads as TGTGCCAGCTCACCACCGACTAGCGGGAACACCGGGGAGCTGTTTTTT. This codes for CASSPPTSGNTGELFF.

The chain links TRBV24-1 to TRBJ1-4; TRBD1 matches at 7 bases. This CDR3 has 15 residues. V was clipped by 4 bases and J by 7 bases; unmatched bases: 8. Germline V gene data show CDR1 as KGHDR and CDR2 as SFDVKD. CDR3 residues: CATSDPTGAGEKLFF. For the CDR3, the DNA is TGTGCCACCAGTGACCCCACAGGGGCGGGTGAAAAACTGTTTTTT.

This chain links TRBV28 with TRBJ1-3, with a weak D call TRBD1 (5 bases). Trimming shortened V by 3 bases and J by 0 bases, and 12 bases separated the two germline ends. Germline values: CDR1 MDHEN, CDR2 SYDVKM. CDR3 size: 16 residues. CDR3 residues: CASSFGGDASGNTIYF. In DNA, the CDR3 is TGTGCCAGCAGTTTTGGGGGGGACGCCTCTGGAAACACCATATATTTT.

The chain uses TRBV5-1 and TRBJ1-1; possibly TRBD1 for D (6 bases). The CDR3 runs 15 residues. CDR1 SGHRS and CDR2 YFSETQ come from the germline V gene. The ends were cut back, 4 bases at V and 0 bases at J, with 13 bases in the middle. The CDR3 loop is CASSLMTGMNTEAFF. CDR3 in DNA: TGCGCCAGCAGCCTGATGACAGGAATGAACACTGAAGCTTTCTTT.

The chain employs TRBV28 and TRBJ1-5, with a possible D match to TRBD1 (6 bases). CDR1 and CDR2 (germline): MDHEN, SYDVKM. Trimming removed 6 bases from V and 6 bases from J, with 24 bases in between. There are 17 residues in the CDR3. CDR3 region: CASRTGTPTGEGQPQHF. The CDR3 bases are TGTGCCAGCAGAACCGGGACACCGACCGGTGAGGGTCAGCCCCAGCATTTT.

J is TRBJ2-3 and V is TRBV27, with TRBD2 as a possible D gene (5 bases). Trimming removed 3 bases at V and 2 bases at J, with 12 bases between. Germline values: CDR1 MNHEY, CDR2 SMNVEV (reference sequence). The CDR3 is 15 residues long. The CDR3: CASSFGQRPTDTQYF. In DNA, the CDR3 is TGTGCCAGCAGTTTCGGGCAGCGGCCCACAGATACGCAGTATTTT.

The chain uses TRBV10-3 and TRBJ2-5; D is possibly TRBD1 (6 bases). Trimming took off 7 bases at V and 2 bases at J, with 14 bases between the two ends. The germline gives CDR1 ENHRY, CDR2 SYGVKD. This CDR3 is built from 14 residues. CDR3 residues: CAINIGGPQETQYF. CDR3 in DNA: TGTGCCATCAACATAGGGGGACCACAAGAGACCCAGTACTTC.

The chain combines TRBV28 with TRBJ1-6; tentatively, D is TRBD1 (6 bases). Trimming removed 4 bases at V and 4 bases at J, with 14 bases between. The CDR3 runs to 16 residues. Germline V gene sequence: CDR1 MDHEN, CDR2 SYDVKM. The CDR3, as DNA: TGTGCCAGCAGTTCGTGGACAGCTAGGTATAATTCACCCCTCCACTTT. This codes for CASSSWTARYNSPLHF.

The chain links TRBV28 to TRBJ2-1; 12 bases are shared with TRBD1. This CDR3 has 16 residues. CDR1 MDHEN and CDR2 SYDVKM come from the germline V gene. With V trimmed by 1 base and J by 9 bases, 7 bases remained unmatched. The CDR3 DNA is TGTGCCAGCAGTTTATCCCCGGGACAGGGGGCAGGTGAGCAGTTCTTC. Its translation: CASSLSPGQGAGEQFF.

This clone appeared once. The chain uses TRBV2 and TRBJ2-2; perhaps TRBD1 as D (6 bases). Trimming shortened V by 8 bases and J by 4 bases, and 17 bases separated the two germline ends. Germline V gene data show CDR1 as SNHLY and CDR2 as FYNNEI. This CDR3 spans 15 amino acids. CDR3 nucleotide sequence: TGTGCCAGCGGGAAAACAGGGCTCCCCACCGGGGAGCTGTTTTTT. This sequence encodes CASGKTGLPTGELFF.

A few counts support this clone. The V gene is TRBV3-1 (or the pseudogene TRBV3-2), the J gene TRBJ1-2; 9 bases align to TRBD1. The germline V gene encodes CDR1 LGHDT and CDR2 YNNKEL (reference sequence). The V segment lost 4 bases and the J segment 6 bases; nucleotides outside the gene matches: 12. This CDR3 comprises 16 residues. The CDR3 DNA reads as TGTGCCAGCAGCCGGGTATACACCGGGACAGGGAATGGCTACACCTTC. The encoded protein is CASSRVYTGTGNGYTF.

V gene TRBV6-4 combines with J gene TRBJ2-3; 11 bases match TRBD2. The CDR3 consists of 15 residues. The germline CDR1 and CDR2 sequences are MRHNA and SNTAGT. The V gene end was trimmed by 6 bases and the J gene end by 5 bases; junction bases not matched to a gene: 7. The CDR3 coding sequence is TGTGCCAGCAGCTTACTAGCGGGAGCGGGAGATACGCAGTATTTT. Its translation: CASSLLAGAGDTQYF.

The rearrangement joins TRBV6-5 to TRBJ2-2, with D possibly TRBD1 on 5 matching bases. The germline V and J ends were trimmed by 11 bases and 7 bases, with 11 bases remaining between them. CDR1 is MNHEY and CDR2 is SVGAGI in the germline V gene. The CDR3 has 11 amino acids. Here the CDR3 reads CAVRVFGELFF. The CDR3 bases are TGTGCCGTCAGGGTTTTCGGGGAGCTGTTTTTT.

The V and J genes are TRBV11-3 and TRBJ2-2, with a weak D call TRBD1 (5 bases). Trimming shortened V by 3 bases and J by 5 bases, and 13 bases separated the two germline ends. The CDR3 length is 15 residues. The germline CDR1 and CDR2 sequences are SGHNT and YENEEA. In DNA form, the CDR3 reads TGTGCCAGCAGCTTTGGGGCGCGCGAAACCGGGGAGCTGTTTTTT. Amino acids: CASSFGARETGELFF.

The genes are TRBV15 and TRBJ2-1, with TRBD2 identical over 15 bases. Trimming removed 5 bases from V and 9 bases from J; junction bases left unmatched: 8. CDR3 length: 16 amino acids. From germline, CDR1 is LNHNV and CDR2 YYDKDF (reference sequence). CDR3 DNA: TGTGCCACCAGCGTCCGGACTAGCGGGGGGGCGGGTGAGCAGTTCTTC. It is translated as CATSVRTSGGAGEQFF.

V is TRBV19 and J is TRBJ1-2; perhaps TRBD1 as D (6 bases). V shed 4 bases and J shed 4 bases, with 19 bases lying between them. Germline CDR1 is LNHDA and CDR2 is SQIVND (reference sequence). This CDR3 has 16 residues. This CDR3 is CASSRDIRSTVYGYTF. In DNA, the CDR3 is TGTGCCAGTAGTAGGGACATCAGGTCGACGGTCTATGGCTACACCTTC.

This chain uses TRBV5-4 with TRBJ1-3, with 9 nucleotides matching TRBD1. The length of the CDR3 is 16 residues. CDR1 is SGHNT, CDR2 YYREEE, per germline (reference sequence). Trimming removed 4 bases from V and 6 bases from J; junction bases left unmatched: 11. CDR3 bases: TGTGCCAGCAGCCACCCGAGAGACAGGGGGGCAAACACCATATATTTT. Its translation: CASSHPRDRGANTIYF.